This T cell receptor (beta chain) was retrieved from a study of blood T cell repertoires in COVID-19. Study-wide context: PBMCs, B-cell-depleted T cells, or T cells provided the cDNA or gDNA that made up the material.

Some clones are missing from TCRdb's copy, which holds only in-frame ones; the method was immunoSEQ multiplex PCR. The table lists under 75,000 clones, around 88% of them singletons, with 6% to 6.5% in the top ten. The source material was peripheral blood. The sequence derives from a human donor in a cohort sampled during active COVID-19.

This CDR3 is CASSLRETQYF. The CDR3 nucleotides are TGTGCCAGCAGTCTACGGGAGACCCAGTACTTC. The gene calls are TRBV2 and TRBJ2-5, with unresolved D. V lost 5 bases and J 5 bases, leaving 6 bases between the germline ends. CDR1 SNHLY and CDR2 FYNNEI come from the germline V gene. This CDR3 contains 11 residues.